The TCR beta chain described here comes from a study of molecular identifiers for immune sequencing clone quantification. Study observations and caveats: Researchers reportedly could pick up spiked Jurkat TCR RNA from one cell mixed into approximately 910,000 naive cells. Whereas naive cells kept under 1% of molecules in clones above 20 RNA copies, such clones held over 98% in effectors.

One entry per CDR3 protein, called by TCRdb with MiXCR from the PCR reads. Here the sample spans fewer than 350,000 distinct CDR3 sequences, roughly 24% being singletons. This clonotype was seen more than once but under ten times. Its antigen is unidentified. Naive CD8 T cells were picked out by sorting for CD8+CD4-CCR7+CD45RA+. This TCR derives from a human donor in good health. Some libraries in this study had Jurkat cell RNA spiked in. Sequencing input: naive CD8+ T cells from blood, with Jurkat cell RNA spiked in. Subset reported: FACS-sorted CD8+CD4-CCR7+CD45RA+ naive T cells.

The CDR3 region is CASSLTGPKETQYF. The CDR3, as DNA: TGTGCCAGCAGTTTGACAGGGCCGAAAGAGACCCAGTACTTC. The chain joins TRBV6-2 or TRBV6-3 to TRBJ2-5, with TRBD1 identical over 7 bases. The CDR3 is made up of 14 amino acids. Germline V gene lookup returns CDR1 MNHEY and CDR2 SVGEGT. V lost 4 bases, J lost 3 bases, and 5 bases stayed unmatched.